A selection of T cell receptor beta chains follows, all from one sample in a study of OX40 agonist ivuxolimab in advanced cancers. Assay: immunoSEQ multiplex PCR; the TCRdb copy retains only in-frame clones and omits some. The sample shows about 63,000 clones, around 90% of them seen only once. The specimen was CD4+ or CD8+ T cells sorted from blood, collected in a trial of the OX40 agonist ivuxolimab. Receptors were obtained from an adult with an advanced solid tumor such as melanoma, head and neck, liver or kidney cancer. The CDR3 runs from the conserved cysteine through the conserved F or W. Fields, in order: D gene, J gene, V gene, clone size, CDR3 protein, CDR3 DNA. A D gene is named only where the DNA matches it firmly. Some rows mark clone size as missing; the rest say once, few, many or name a class of expanded clone.

.,TRBJ2-5,TRBV7-2,.,CASSLGGWYQETQYF,TGTGCCAGCAGCTTAGGTGGGTGGTACCAAGAGACCCAGTACTTC
.,TRBJ1-4,TRBV18,.,CASRPTGDLEKLFF,TGTGCCAGCCGACCTACCGGGGACCTTGAAAAACTGTTTTTT
.,TRBJ1-6,TRBV5-1,.,CASSSGDNSPLHF,TGCGCCAGCAGTTCTGGCGATAATTCACCCCTCCACTTT
.,TRBJ1-2,TRBV15,once,CATSRDTVFDTFNYGYTF,TGTGCCACCAGCAGAGATACTGTATTCGACACCTTTAACTATGGCTACACCTTC
TRBD1,TRBJ2-1,TRBV19,.,CASGTGGTSYNEQFF,TGTGCCAGTGGGACAGGGGGGACGTCCTACAATGAGCAGTTCTTC
.,TRBJ2-7,TRBV6-6,.,CASSYEGSYEQYF,TGTGCCAGCAGTTACGAAGGGAGCTACGAGCAGTACTTC
.,TRBJ1-2,TRBV2,once,CASSEAWVGGYTF,TGTGCCAGCAGTGAAGCATGGGTGGGAGGCTACACCTTC
.,TRBJ2-7,TRBV7-8,.,CASSPIGRAYEQYF,TGTGCCAGCAGCCCGATCGGCAGGGCCTACGAGCAGTACTTC
.,TRBJ1-5,TRBV6-6,.,CASSYQGNQPQHF,TGTGCCAGCAGTTACCAGGGGAATCAGCCCCAGCATTTT
TRBD2,TRBJ2-7,TRBV6-1,.,CASSEAGGDFF,TGTGCCAGCAGTGAAGCGGGGGGGGATTTTTTC
TRBD1,TRBJ2-1,TRBV12-5,.,CASGQMGDRGYNEQFF,TGTGCTAGTGGCCAAATGGGGGACAGGGGGTACAATGAGCAGTTCTTC
.,TRBJ2-3,TRBV2,.,CASGSREYTDTQYF,TGTGCCAGCGGGTCTAGGGAATACACAGATACGCAGTATTTT
.,TRBJ1-1,TRBV18,few,CASSPQPLNTEAFF,TGTGCCAGCTCACCGCAGCCGCTAAACACTGAAGCTTTCTTT
.,TRBJ2-2,TRBV5-4,.,CASSLATGELFF,TGTGCCAGCAGCTTGGCCACCGGGGAGCTGTTTTTT
.,TRBJ1-5,TRBV2,.,CASSEAGFSNQPQHF,TGTGCCAGCAGTGAAGCGGGATTTAGCAATCAGCCCCAGCATTTT
TRBD2,TRBJ2-5,TRBV5-6,once,CASSPFAAGGPMETQYF,TGTGCCAGCAGCCCATTCGCGGCGGGAGGGCCTATGGAGACCCAGTACTTC
TRBD2,TRBJ2-7,TRBV19,.,CASSSGLEDPEQYF,TGTGCCAGTAGCTCGGGACTAGAGGATCCGGAGCAGTACTTC
TRBD2,TRBJ2-1,TRBV7-8,.,CASSYRTSGNNEQFF,TGTGCCAGCAGCTACAGGACTAGCGGGAACAATGAGCAGTTCTTC
TRBD1,TRBJ1-1,TRBV19,.,CASSINRGRAEAFF,TGTGCCAGTAGTATTAACAGGGGGAGAGCCGAAGCTTTCTTT
.,TRBJ2-1,TRBV7-2,once,CASSFRRGSNEQFF,TGTGCCAGCAGCTTTCGGCGCGGGTCCAATGAGCAGTTCTTC
.,TRBJ2-1,TRBV14,.,CASSSLNEQFF,TGTGCCAGCAGCTCTCTCAATGAGCAGTTCTTC
.,TRBJ1-5,TRBV5-6,.,CASSSAGSQPQHF,TGTGCCAGCAGCTCCGCAGGGAGTCAGCCCCAGCATTTT
.,TRBJ2-2,TRBV11-3,.,CASSPQGGPSTGELFF,TGTGCCAGCAGCCCACAAGGGGGACCATCCACCGGGGAGCTGTTTTTT
TRBD1,TRBJ2-3,TRBV2,.,CASRIQGADTQYF,TGTGCCAGCAGAATACAGGGGGCAGATACGCAGTATTTT
.,TRBJ1-5,TRBV21-1,.,CASSTRQKPNQPQHF,TGTGCCAGCAGCACCCGACAGAAACCCAATCAGCCCCAGCATTTT
TRBD2,TRBJ2-7,TRBV5-3,.,CARSFTRLAGNYEQYF,TGTGCCAGAAGCTTTACCCGACTAGCGGGGAACTACGAGCAGTACTTC
.,TRBJ1-6,TRBV15,.,CATSRDAAPEALHF,TGTGCCACCAGCAGAGATGCGGCCCCGGAGGCCCTCCACTTT
.,TRBJ1-2,TRBV7-2,.,CASSDVGYRRYTF,TGTGCCAGCAGCGACGTCGGGTACCGACGCTACACCTTC
TRBD1,TRBJ2-5,TRBV5-6,.,CASSSSYTGAKQETQYF,TGTGCCAGCAGCTCTTCCTATACAGGGGCGAAACAAGAGACCCAGTACTTC
TRBD1,TRBJ1-5,TRBV30,.,CAWSPKDRGLGNQPQHF,TGTGCCTGGAGTCCCAAGGACAGGGGTTTGGGCAATCAGCCCCAGCATTTT
.,TRBJ2-1,TRBV5-4,.,CASSPGRAGRSYNEQFF,TGTGCCAGCAGCCCTGGTCGGGCAGGCCGCTCCTACAATGAGCAGTTCTTC
.,TRBJ1-1,TRBV5-1,.,CASSLEVGPAFF,TGCGCCAGCAGCTTGGAGGTGGGCCCAGCTTTCTTT
.,TRBJ1-5,TRBV6-5,.,CASSYDRNQPQHF,TGTGCCAGCAGTTACGATCGCAATCAGCCCCAGCATTTT
TRBD1,TRBJ1-2,TRBV6-1,.,CASSTQGSNYGYTF,TGTGCCAGCAGCACACAGGGGAGTAACTATGGCTACACCTTC
.,TRBJ1-5,TRBV19,once,CASSISTTGIQPQHF,TGTGCCAGTAGTATAAGTACTACAGGTATTCAGCCCCAGCATTTT
.,TRBJ1-5,TRBV6-1,.,CASNSRVLNQPQHF,TGTGCCAGCAATTCGAGGGTCCTCAATCAGCCCCAGCATTTT
.,TRBJ2-7,TRBV21-1,.,CASSGRQGQNYEQYF,TGTGCCAGCAGCGGAAGACAGGGCCAAAACTACGAGCAGTACTTC
TRBD1,TRBJ1-2,TRBV14,.,CASSQNRDSAYTF,TGTGCCAGCAGCCAAAATCGGGACAGCGCCTACACCTTC
TRBD2,TRBJ2-3,TRBV5-8,.,CASSAPLAGDVDTQYF,TGTGCCAGCAGCGCCCCACTAGCGGGAGATGTAGATACGCAGTATTTT
.,TRBJ1-1,TRBV30,.,CAWSWGRRTEAFF,TGTGCCTGGAGTTGGGGACGTCGGACTGAAGCTTTCTTT
TRBD1,TRBJ1-2,TRBV9,.,CASSEIGTGTGYTF,TGTGCCAGCAGCGAGATCGGGACAGGGACTGGCTACACCTTC
TRBD1,TRBJ1-6,TRBV5-5,once,CASSRRTGEGSPLHF,TGTGCCAGCAGCCGAAGGACAGGGGAGGGTTCACCCCTCCACTTT
TRBD1,TRBJ1-1,TRBV15,.,CATSGGQVNTEAFF,TGTGCCACCAGCGGTGGACAGGTGAACACTGAAGCTTTCTTT
.,TRBJ2-1,TRBV11-2,.,CASSPDTFSYNEQFF,TGTGCCAGCAGCCCTGACACTTTCTCCTACAATGAGCAGTTCTTC
.,TRBJ2-5,TRBV7-2,.,CASSLGVFGGQTQYF,TGTGCCAGCAGCTTAGGGGTCTTCGGGGGACAGACCCAGTACTTC
.,TRBJ1-1,TRBV4-1,.,CASTPLMNTEAFF,TGCGCCAGCACCCCGCTGATGAACACTGAAGCTTTCTTT
.,TRBJ1-5,TRBV6-6,.,CASSYHRESQPQHF,TGTGCCAGCAGTTACCACCGGGAGTCCCAGCCCCAGCATTTT
.,TRBJ1-4,TRBV11-2,few,CASSPRSATNEKLFF,TGTGCCAGCAGCCCACGGTCTGCAACTAATGAAAAACTGTTTTTT
.,TRBJ1-4,TRBV6-5,.,CASSSLGVGEKLFF,TGTGCCAGCAGTTCGTTGGGGGTAGGCGAAAAACTGTTTTTT
.,TRBJ2-1,TRBV27,once,CASSFIREPLINEQFF,TGTGCCAGCAGTTTTATCCGGGAGCCCTTAATAAATGAGCAGTTCTTC
.,TRBJ2-5,TRBV5-6,.,CASSLVGPGETQYF,TGTGCCAGCAGCTTGGTTGGCCCGGGGGAGACCCAGTACTTC
.,TRBJ1-4,TRBV7-2,.,CASSSDTRNEKLFF,TGTGCCAGCAGCTCAGACACAAGGAATGAAAAACTGTTTTTT
.,TRBJ1-2,TRBV19,.,CASSTNSAGRIYGYTF,TGTGCCAGTAGTACAAACTCGGCGGGTAGGATCTATGGCTACACCTTC
.,TRBJ1-4,TRBV5-1,.,CASSIDSVPTNEKLFF,TGCGCCAGCAGCATCGACAGCGTCCCAACTAATGAAAAACTGTTTTTT
.,TRBJ1-3,TRBV5-5,.,CASAPGAGNTIYF,TGTGCCAGCGCCCCGGGGGCTGGAAACACCATATATTTT
TRBD2,TRBJ2-5,TRBV6-6,.,CASSLKTSGRGETQYF,TGTGCCAGCAGCCTGAAAACTAGCGGGAGAGGGGAGACCCAGTACTTC
.,TRBJ2-5,TRBV11-2,once,CASSFFGGAQETQYF,TGTGCCAGCAGCTTTTTTGGGGGGGCCCAAGAGACCCAGTACTTC
.,TRBJ2-3,TRBV5-1,.,CASSLGRGPVDTQYF,TGCGCCAGCAGCTTGGGGAGGGGCCCGGTTGATACGCAGTATTTT
.,TRBJ1-1,TRBV6-5,few,CASKPGMNTEAFF,TGTGCCAGCAAACCGGGAATGAACACTGAAGCTTTCTTT